This T cell receptor (beta chain) was found in a study of blood T cell repertoires in COVID-19. In the authors' methods: Amplification of reference gene primers provided the estimated nucleated cell counts. TCRdb's table, derived via immunoSEQ multiplex PCR, lists solely in-frame clones and lacks some. Clonal size and the V and J genes are those of that table, whereas D and trimming came from the DNA. The table includes more than 200,000 clones, around 89% detected once. This clone has just one count. With 4 bases clipped from V and 4 bases from J, the junction kept 12 bases outside the gene matches. Per the germline V gene, CDR1 is MGHDK and CDR2 is SYGVNS. CDR3 length: 16 residues.

The sequence was collected from a woman in her 30s who had recovered from COVID-19. This rearrangement joins TRBV25-1 to TRBJ2-5; 7 positions match TRBD1. What was sequenced was PBMCs or T cells enriched from blood (not recorded which). CDR3 sequence (DNA): TGTGCCAGCAGTGCTTACCGACAGGGTACGAGAGAGACCCAGTACTTC. This encodes CASSAYRQGTRETQYF.